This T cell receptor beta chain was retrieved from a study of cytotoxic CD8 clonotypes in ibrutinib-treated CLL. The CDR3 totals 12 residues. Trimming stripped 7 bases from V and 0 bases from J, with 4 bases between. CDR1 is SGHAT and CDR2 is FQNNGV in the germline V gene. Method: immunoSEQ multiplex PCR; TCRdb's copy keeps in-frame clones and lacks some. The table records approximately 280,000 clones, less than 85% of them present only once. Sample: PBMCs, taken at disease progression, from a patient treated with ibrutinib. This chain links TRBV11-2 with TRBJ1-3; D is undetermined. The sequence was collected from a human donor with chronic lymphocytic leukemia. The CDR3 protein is CASTVSGNTIYF. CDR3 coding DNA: TGTGCCAGCACAGTCTCTGGAAACACCATATATTTT. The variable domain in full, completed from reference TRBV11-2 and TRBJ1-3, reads EAGVAQSPRYKIIEKRQSVAFWCNPISGHATLYWYQQILGQGPKLLIQFQNNGVVDDSQLPKDRFSAERLKGVDSTLKIQPAKLEDSAVYLCASTVSGNTIYFGEGSWLTVV.